One and the same sample provided the 24 T cell receptor beta chains below, sequenced in a study of vaccination and CD4 T cells after COVID-19. Treatment of the sample: approximately nine-day PBMC culture with coronavirus spike peptide pools or control peptides (ViraFEST assay). Oncomine TCR Beta short-read sequencing was applied to DNA from cultured CD4+ T cells. One entry per CDR3 protein results from TCRdb running MiXCR on the PCR reads. The table shows 20,000 or so distinct CDR3 sequences, with 67% occurring only once. These receptors' targets are unknown. Source material: CD4+ T cells from blood, cultured in vitro. The origin of the receptors is a human donor who had recovered from COVID-19.

This clonotype has more than one count but fewer than ten. The rearrangement uses TRBV20-1 and TRBJ2-5; D might be TRBD2 (6 bases). The CDR3 is 17 amino acids. Germline V lookup: CDR1 DFQATT, CDR2 SNEGSKA (reference sequence). The V end lost 0 bases, the J end lost 5 bases, and 22 bases lay between the germline ends. The CDR3 protein is CSARDPLPSGRRETQYF. The CDR3 coding sequence is TGCAGTGCTAGAGATCCATTACCCTCGGGGAGGCGGGAGACCCAGTACTTC.

V and J are TRBV7-9 and TRBJ1-2; a weak D match, TRBD1 (6 bases). This CDR3 has 13 residues. V lost 5 bases, J lost 3 bases, and 10 bases lay in between. The germline V gene encodes CDR1 SEHNR and CDR2 FQNEAQ (reference sequence). In DNA form, the CDR3 reads TGTGCCAGCAGCGTAGGACAGCACTATGGCTACACCTTC. Amino acid sequence: CASSVGQHYGYTF.

The chain recombines TRBV20-1 with TRBJ1-5, with no clear D. Trimming cost V 7 bases and J 0 bases, with 22 bases left between them. Looked up from germline, CDR1 is DFQATT and CDR2 is SNEGSKA (reference sequence). The CDR3 has 17 amino acids. CDR3: CSVLGRNSEYSNQPQHF. The CDR3 region has the DNA TGCAGTGTCCTTGGACGGAACTCAGAGTATAGCAATCAGCCCCAGCATTTT.

The rearrangement uses TRBV27 and TRBJ1-6, with TRBD1 identical over 9 bases. Unmatched junction bases numbered 4, after V lost 1 base and J lost 6 bases. The germline gives CDR1 MNHEY, CDR2 SMNVEV (reference sequence). This CDR3 has 16 amino acids. CDR3 bases: TGTGCCAGCAGTTTATTGGGACAGGGTTTTAATTCACCCCTCCACTTT. Protein: CASSLLGQGFNSPLHF.

V is TRBV7-9 and J is TRBJ1-6; TRBD1 agrees at 10 bases. V lost 5 bases, J lost 6 bases, and 10 bases stayed unmatched. Germline V lookup: CDR1 SEHNR, CDR2 FQNEAQ (reference sequence). There are 17 residues in the CDR3. This chain's CDR3 is CASSLTGTGVGNSPLHF. The DNA for the CDR3 is TGTGCCAGCAGCCTCACGGGGACAGGGGTTGGTAATTCACCCCTCCACTTT.

V is TRBV24-1 and J is TRBJ2-1; 7 positions match TRBD1. The CDR3 is 16 amino acids. From germline, CDR1 is KGHDR and CDR2 SFDVKD. V shed 3 bases and J 8 bases; nucleotides not matched to a gene: 12. CDR3 bases: TGTGCCACCAGTGATCGGGACAGCCTGGGAAACGATGAGCAGTTCTTC. Translated: CATSDRDSLGNDEQFF.

This clonotype has just one count. This chain connects TRBV7-9 to TRBJ1-1, with D unresolved. This CDR3 region has 15 residues. V was cut by 4 bases and J by 0 bases, with 12 bases left in between. Germline-derived CDR1 and CDR2 are SEHNR and FQNEAQ (reference sequence). The CDR3 DNA reads as TGTGCCAGCAGCTACCAACCACAGATGAACACTGAAGCTTTCTTT. Translated: CASSYQPQMNTEAFF.

The gene calls are TRBV20-1 and TRBJ1-1, with D tentatively TRBD1 (6 bases). The V end was cut by 1 base, the J end by 5 bases, with 14 bases between. The germline V gene encodes CDR1 DFQATT and CDR2 SNEGSKA (reference sequence). The CDR3 runs 14 residues. The CDR3 loop is CSARVTGLGTEAFF. CDR3 sequence (DNA): TGCAGTGCTAGAGTAACAGGGTTGGGGACTGAAGCTTTCTTT.

This sequence joins TRBV5-1 and TRBJ1-1; D might be TRBD1 (5 bases). Trimming left V 2 bases short and J 5 bases short, with 13 bases between. The CDR3 is made up of 14 amino acids. Germline V gene sequence: CDR1 SGHRS, CDR2 YFSETQ. The CDR3 bases are TGCGCCAGCAGCTTACGGGGCGGTGGGACTGAAGCTTTCTTT. Protein: CASSLRGGGTEAFF.

The V call is TRBV27, the J call TRBJ1-1, with 7 nucleotides matching TRBD1. Trimming removed 1 base from V and 7 bases from J; junction bases left unmatched: 6. Per germline, CDR1 MNHEY and CDR2 SMNVEV (reference sequence). This CDR3 is built from 14 residues. This CDR3 is CASSLLDRSSEAFF. The CDR3 DNA is TGTGCCAGCAGTTTATTGGACAGGTCTAGTGAAGCTTTCTTT.

Comments on this clonotype: One end of the junction is discordant with germline, which a read error may explain. The chain recombines TRBV19 with TRBJ1-5; 10 bases map to TRBD1. CDR1 and CDR2 from the germline V gene are LNHDA and SQIVND (reference sequence). This CDR3 contains 15 residues. The CDR3 DNA follows: TGTGCCAGTAGCATAGACAGGGGGCCCAATCAGCCCCAGCATTTT. Its translation: CASSIDRGPNQPQHF.

This clonotype appeared a single time. This chain links TRBV28 with TRBJ2-7; D is unclear. The V and J ends lost 5 bases and 2 bases respectively, with 16 bases between them. The CDR3 loop spans 15 amino acids. Germline lookup yields CDR1 MDHEN and CDR2 SYDVKM. CDR3 residues: CASSTTWAVTYEQYF. CDR3 DNA sequence: TGTGCCAGCAGTACTACCTGGGCAGTCACCTACGAGCAGTACTTC.

The table lists this clonotype with a few counts. The rearrangement joins TRBV24-1 to TRBJ2-2; the match to TRBD1 covers 9 bases. Per the germline V gene, CDR1 is KGHDR and CDR2 is SFDVKD. With 4 bases clipped from V and 2 bases from J, the junction kept 4 bases outside the gene matches. This CDR3 is built from 16 residues. CDR3 in DNA: TGTGCCACCAGTGACCAGGGACAGGGCAACACCGGGGAGCTGTTTTTT. As protein: CATSDQGQGNTGELFF.

The chain employs TRBV27 and TRBJ1-5; maybe TRBD1 (5 bases). Germline V gives CDR1 MNHEY, CDR2 SMNVEV (reference sequence). CDR3 size: 17 residues. The V end lost 2 bases, the J end lost 7 bases, and 21 bases lay between the germline ends. This CDR3 is CASSLIDAGGGRQPQHF. The CDR3 region has the DNA TGTGCCAGCAGTTTAATTGATGCGGGGGGAGGTAGGCAGCCCCAGCATTTT.

CDR3 amino acids: CASSYEPQTVRSAFF. The DNA of the CDR3 is TGTGCCAGCAGTTACGAACCCCAGACAGTCAGATCAGCTTTCTTT. This rearrangement joins TRBV6-5 to TRBJ1-1; TRBD1 might be the D (5 bases). The CDR3 sequence is 15 residues long. Germline CDR1 is MNHEY and CDR2 is SVGAGI. V was shortened by 2 bases and J by 10 bases, with 20 bases between the two germline ends.

The chain has TRBV28 and TRBJ2-1; D is tentatively TRBD1 or TRBD2 (5 bases each). The CDR3 sequence is 15 residues long. V was pared by 6 bases and J by 6 bases, with 18 bases between. The germline V gene has CDR1 MDHEN and CDR2 SYDVKM. CDR3 protein: CASRRTGTWVNEQFF. CDR3 DNA: TGTGCCAGCAGGAGAACCGGGACGTGGGTCAATGAGCAGTTCTTC.

This clonotype appeared a few times. The chain combines TRBV18 with TRBJ1-5; a weak D match, TRBD1 (6 bases). CDR3 length: 14 amino acids. V shed 4 bases and J shed 5 bases, with 12 bases lying between them. The germline gives CDR1 KGHSH, CDR2 LQKENI. The chain's CDR3 is CASSQGGNYQPQHF. The CDR3 DNA is TGTGCCAGCTCACAAGGGGGAAATTATCAGCCCCAGCATTTT. The full variable domain, its missing parts supplied by reference TRBV18 and TRBJ1-5, is NAGVMQNPRHLVRRRGQEARLRCSPMKGHSHVYWYRQLPEEGLKFMVYLQKENIIDESGMPKERFSAEFPKEGPSILRIQQVVRGDSAAYFCASSQGGNYQPQHFGDGTRLSIL.

The chain links TRBV27 to TRBJ2-7, with TRBD2 matching over 11 bases. Germline V gives CDR1 MNHEY, CDR2 SMNVEV (reference sequence). The CDR3 has 15 amino acids. With 2 bases clipped from V and 4 bases from J, the junction kept 4 bases outside the gene matches. This chain's CDR3 is CASSLRWTSGYEQYF. In DNA, the CDR3 is TGTGCCAGCAGTTTACGCTGGACTAGCGGGTACGAGCAGTACTTC.

V and J are TRBV6-1 and TRBJ2-7, with 9 nucleotides matching TRBD1. Germline V lookup: CDR1 MNHNS, CDR2 SASEGT. The CDR3 length is 16 residues. J gave up 7 bases and V 6 bases, and 16 bases lay outside the gene matches. The CDR3 DNA reads TGTGCCAGCAGCCGCAATCTGGGACAGGGACCGGAAGAGCAGTACTTC. This translates into CASSRNLGQGPEEQYF.

This chain uses TRBV10-3 with TRBJ2-2; the D call may be TRBD1 or TRBD2 (7 bases each). The CDR3 is 14 residues long. Between the trimmed V and J ends, which lost 6 bases and 14 bases, there was a span of 22 bases. Germline assignment: CDR1 ENHRY and CDR2 SYGVKD. CDR3 sequence: CAIRSGTERPPLFF. The CDR3 DNA is TGTGCCATCAGGAGCGGGACAGAGAGACCCCCTCTGTTTTTT.

This clonotype was seen a handful of times. This chain uses TRBV27 with TRBJ1-6; D remains unclear. The CDR3 sequence is 14 residues long. The germline V and J ends were trimmed by 6 bases and 9 bases, with 15 bases remaining between them. Per the germline V gene, CDR1 is MNHEY and CDR2 is SMNVEV (reference sequence). For the CDR3, the DNA is TGTGCCAGCAGGGGCGCGATCGAGCTTTCACCCCTCCACTTT. It translates to CASRGAIELSPLHF.

This clonotype was observed a few times. The chain employs TRBV6-2 or TRBV6-3 and TRBJ1-2; TRBD1 might be the D (6 bases). V was trimmed by 6 bases and J by 4 bases, leaving 21 bases between them. The CDR3 covers 16 residues. Germline loops: CDR1 MNHEY, CDR2 SVGEGT. In DNA form, the CDR3 reads TGTGCCAGCAGCCCCAGGGGTCGGCAGGATCTCTATGGCTACACCTTC. Its translation: CASSPRGRQDLYGYTF.

This chain uses TRBV20-1 with TRBJ1-1; 7 positions match TRBD1. The CDR3 runs 15 residues. From germline, CDR1 is DFQATT and CDR2 SNEGSKA (reference sequence). V lost 3 bases and J lost 5; bases outside the gene matches: 12. CDR3 protein: CSASQIRGQVTEAFF. The DNA of the CDR3 is TGCAGTGCTAGTCAGATAAGGGGGCAGGTTACTGAAGCTTTCTTT.

J is TRBJ1-6 and V is TRBV11-2; perhaps TRBD1 as D (5 bases). Germline V CDR1 and CDR2: SGHAT, FQNNGV. V was pared by 5 bases and J by 7 bases, with 15 bases between. CDR3 length equals 15 residues. CDR3 amino acids: CASSAPGTRNSPLHF. The CDR3 region has the DNA TGTGCCAGCAGCGCCCCCGGGACGAGGAATTCACCCCTCCACTTT.